A selection of T cell receptor beta chains follows, all from one sample in a study of blood T cell repertoires in COVID-19. Method: immunoSEQ multiplex PCR; TCRdb's copy keeps in-frame clones and lacks some. The data hold around 39,000 clones, with almost 90% observed a single time. The specimen sequenced was peripheral blood. These receptors all come from a man between 65 and 85 years old with acute or convalescent COVID-19. Both conserved end residues are part of each CDR3. Fields, in order: V gene, clone size, J gene, D gene, CDR3 protein, CDR3 DNA. A D gene is named only where the DNA matches it firmly. Clone size is not always given. Where it is, it says once, few, many or a class for expanded clones.

TRBV29-1	NA	TRBJ2-3	NA	CSVEEVLSRVGTDTQYF	TGCAGCGTTGAAGAGGTGCTTTCCAGGGTTGGGACAGATACGCAGTATTTT
TRBV6-2/TRBV6-3	NA	TRBJ1-5	TRBD1	CASSCVIGTGCSNQPQHF	TGTGCCAGCAGTTGCGTGATTGGGACAGGGTGCAGCAATCAGCCCCAGCATTTT
TRBV9	NA	TRBJ1-4	NA	CASSDPRGDEKLFF	TGTGCCAGCAGCGACCCCCGGGGGGATGAAAAACTGTTTTTT
TRBV5-6	NA	TRBJ1-1	TRBD1	CASSPPGTGNTEAFF	TGTGCCAGCAGCCCTCCTGGGACAGGGAACACTGAAGCTTTCTTT
TRBV6-6	NA	TRBJ2-1	NA	CASSYPLLFVVF	TGTGCCAGCAGTTACCCTCTCCTATTCGTGGTCTTC
TRBV5-1	NA	TRBJ1-1	NA	CASSLGGPTEAFF	TGCGCCAGCAGCTTAGGGGGTCCCACTGAAGCTTTCTTT
TRBV5-4	NA	TRBJ2-7	TRBD1	CASSPRGPGEQYF	TGTGCCAGCAGCCCCAGGGGGCCGGGCGAGCAGTACTTC
TRBV19	NA	TRBJ2-2	NA	CASRPSAGDTGELFF	TGTGCCAGTAGACCCTCCGCAGGGGACACCGGGGAGCTGTTTTTT
TRBV19	NA	TRBJ2-1	TRBD2	CASSRASGRLEQFF	TGTGCCAGTAGTAGGGCTAGCGGGAGGTTAGAGCAGTTCTTC
TRBV18	few	TRBJ1-5	NA	CASSQDKNQPQHF	TGTGCCAGCTCACAAGACAAAAATCAGCCCCAGCATTTT
TRBV4-3	NA	TRBJ2-3	TRBD2	CASSQGPRVAGSTDTQYF	TGCGCCAGCAGCCAAGGGCCTCGGGTAGCGGGATCCACAGATACGCAGTATTTT